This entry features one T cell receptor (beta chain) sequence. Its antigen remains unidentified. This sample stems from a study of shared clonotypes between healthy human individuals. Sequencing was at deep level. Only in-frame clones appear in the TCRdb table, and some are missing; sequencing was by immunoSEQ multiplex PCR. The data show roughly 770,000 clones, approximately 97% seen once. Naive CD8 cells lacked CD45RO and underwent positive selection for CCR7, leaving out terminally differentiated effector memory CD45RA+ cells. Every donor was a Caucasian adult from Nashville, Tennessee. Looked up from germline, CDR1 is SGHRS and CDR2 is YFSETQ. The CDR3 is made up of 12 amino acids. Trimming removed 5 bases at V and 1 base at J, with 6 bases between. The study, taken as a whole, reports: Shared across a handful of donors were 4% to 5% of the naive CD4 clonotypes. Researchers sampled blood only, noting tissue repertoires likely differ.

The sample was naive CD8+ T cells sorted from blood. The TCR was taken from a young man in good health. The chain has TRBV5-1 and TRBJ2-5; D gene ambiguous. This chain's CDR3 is CASRLSQETQYF. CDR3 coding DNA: TGCGCCAGCAGACTCAGCCAAGAGACCCAGTACTTC. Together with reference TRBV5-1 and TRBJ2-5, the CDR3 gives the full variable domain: KAGVTQTPRYLIKTRGQQVTLSCSPISGHRSVSWYQQTPGQGLQFLFEYFSETQRNKGNFPGRFSGRQFSNSRSEMNVSTLELGDSALYLCASRLSQETQYFGPGTRLLVL.